This TCR beta chain derives from a study of Graves' ophthalmopathy and Graves' hyperthyroidism. General study results and limits: Among expanded thyroid clonotypes above 0.001 frequency, most also occurred in blood. The model predicted ophthalmopathy progression with over 60% sensitivity and around 72% specificity.

As for this clonotype: Its antigen is currently unknown.

Aged 18 to 65, the patients with hyperthyroidism had under 2 months' duration and were newly diagnosed. Clinical symptoms, serum thyroxine, TRAb, thyroid ultrasound and orbital computed tomography determined diagnosis. TCR beta CDR3 amplification used RNA transcripts. The first round was an RT-PCR with HTBI primers, and the second round was a multiplex PCR. In TCRdb, the multiplex PCR reads were re-called with MiXCR into one record per CDR3 protein. Here the sample spans a few hundred thousand distinct CDR3 sequences, approximately 15% being singletons. V lost 3 bases and J lost 4, with 9 bases in between. The CDR3 loop spans 13 amino acids. The germline V gene has CDR1 LNHDA and CDR2 SQIVND (reference sequence).

Sequenced material: peripheral blood. The chain carries TRBV19 and TRBJ1-2; D is unclear. The clonotype originates from a woman between 18 and 29 years old with stable Graves' hyperthyroidism. The CDR3 sequence is CASSIRRIYGYTF. In DNA, the CDR3 is TGTGCCAGTAGTATCCGACGGATCTATGGCTACACCTTC.